Listed below are T cell receptor beta chains from one sample, sequenced in a study of cytomegalovirus exposure and HLA in healthy donors. Libraries were prepared by immunoSEQ multiplex PCR; TCRdb keeps only in-frame clonotypes and omits some of them. The repertoire holds over 200,000 clones, around four fifths seen once, with roughly 2.6% in the top ten. What was sequenced was PBMCs. Receptors originate from a woman in her sixties or seventies in good health and CMV-seropositive. Each CDR3 is given with its conserved first and last residue. The D gene is left open where the match is weak. Clone size is shown for a subset of rows, as once, few, many or a class of expanded clone.

clone_size,v_call,d_call,j_call,cdr3_nt,cdr3_aa
.,TRBV10-3,TRBD2,TRBJ2-7,TGTGCCATCAGTGAGGGTAGCGGGGGCCTCTACGAGCAGTACTTC,CAISEGSGGLYEQYF
.,TRBV19,.,TRBJ1-2,TGTGCCACCTTCAGGGATGCTGGCTACACCTTC,CATFRDAGYTF
.,TRBV19,.,TRBJ1-5,TGTGCCAGTATAGACTCTGGGGGCGCACGGAATCAGCCCCAGCATTTT,CASIDSGGARNQPQHF
few,TRBV7-6,.,TRBJ1-6,TGTGCCAGCAGCTTAGAGACGGGATCACCCCTCCACTTT,CASSLETGSPLHF
.,TRBV2,.,TRBJ1-2,TGTGCCAGCAGTGGTTTTATAGGACAAAAGACCTATGGCTACACCTTC,CASSGFIGQKTYGYTF
once,TRBV7-9,.,TRBJ1-1,TGTGCCAGCACCGTTTTATTACAGGGAGAAGCTTTCTTT,CASTVLLQGEAFF
.,TRBV9,.,TRBJ1-4,TGTGCCAGCAGCGTAGCTGCACTGGAGAATGAAAAACTGTTTTTT,CASSVAALENEKLFF
.,TRBV19,.,TRBJ1-3,TGTGCCAGTACCCGGGGGGAATCTGGAAACACCATATATTTT,CASTRGESGNTIYF
.,TRBV9,TRBD2,TRBJ2-5,TGTGCCAGCAGCCCGGGTAGCGGGGGGGCCCGAGAGACCCAGTACTTC,CASSPGSGGARETQYF
.,TRBV7-3,.,TRBJ2-1,TGTGCCAGCAGCTTAAGGGCAGACCCTTACAATGAGCAGTTCTTC,CASSLRADPYNEQFF